Listed below are T cell receptor beta chains from one sample, sequenced in a study of human T cells and chemical hapten exposure. One entry per CDR3 protein, called by TCRdb with MiXCR from the RACE reads. This table holds 350,000 to 400,000 distinct CDR3 sequences, over 6% found once. The source material was whole blood, sampled in connection with sensitization to the hapten diphenylcyclopropenone (DPC). Receptors originate from a woman aged 18-29 years with alopecia areata. Some clones in this sample may be carry-over from other donors' samples. Each CDR3 is given with its conserved first and last residue. A D gene is named only where the DNA matches it firmly.

TRBJ2-1 | TRBV7-8 | NA | CASSSPYTHYNEQFF
TRBJ2-5 | TRBV4-3 | TRBD2 | CASSQDRGGGAILTQYF
TRBJ2-3 | TRBV3-1 | TRBD2 | CASSRYGGSGGRATDTQYF
TRBJ2-4 | TRBV14 | NA | CASSPFSENIQYF
TRBJ2-3 | TRBV6-6 | NA | CASSYEASVLGGTQYF
TRBJ2-5 | TRBV5-1 | TRBD2 | CASRIGGVKETQYF
TRBJ1-5 | TRBV6-1 | NA | CASSGPGLTNQPQHF
TRBJ1-2 | TRBV4-1 | NA | CASSPPGRANYGYTF
TRBJ1-1 | TRBV3-1 | NA | CASSPGPFTEAFF
TRBJ2-2 | TRBV6-1 | TRBD1 | CASSEAEAGGTELFF
TRBJ2-6 | TRBV4-2 | NA | CASSPTIFSSGANVLTF
TRBJ1-6 | TRBV7-8 | NA | CASSLVVSHSQDSPLHF
TRBJ2-1 | TRBV20-1 | NA | CSARPGGAVVRNEQFF
TRBJ2-4 | TRBV12-3/TRBV12-4 | NA | CASSLLAKNIQYF
TRBJ1-1 | TRBV7-2 | TRBD1 | CASSSRLQGLRNTEAFF
TRBJ2-3 | TRBV12-3/TRBV12-4 | NA | CASSPRVAIADTQYF
TRBJ1-2 | TRBV7-9 | TRBD1 | CASSQLPLSGTANYGYTF
TRBJ1-2 | TRBV4-2 | TRBD1 | CASSSTGARNYGYTF
TRBJ1-1 | TRBV27 | NA | CASSFKGVGTEAFF
TRBJ1-2 | TRBV20-1 | TRBD1 | CSAWGRGTGLAEGYTF
TRBJ1-4 | TRBV6-1 | NA | CASSDTGRSVREKLFF
TRBJ2-7 | TRBV20-1 | NA | CSAPQSRSEEQYF